These T cell receptor beta chains were read from a single sample in a study of T cells in pancreatic ductal adenocarcinoma. Clones were sequenced by immunoSEQ multiplex PCR, and TCRdb holds only the in-frame ones, with some missing. The sample consists of around 100,000 clones, nearly 95% of them appearing once. Sequencing was carried out using PBMCs. The receptor set was obtained from a human donor with pancreatic ductal adenocarcinoma. The CDR3 runs from the conserved cysteine through the conserved F or W. Fields, in order: CDR3 protein, CDR3 DNA, D gene, J gene, V gene, clone size. The D gene is left open where the match is weak. Clone size, where shown, is once, few, many, or a class for clones that have expanded.

cdr3_aa: CASTEAEYGYTF
cdr3_nt: TGTGCCAGTACGGAGGCTGAATATGGCTACACCTTC
d_call: -
j_call: TRBJ1-2
v_call: TRBV19
clone_size: -

cdr3_aa: CASTQGSETQYF
cdr3_nt: TGTGCCAGCACACAGGGTTCAGAGACCCAGTACTTC
d_call: -
j_call: TRBJ2-5
v_call: TRBV6-1
clone_size: -

cdr3_aa: CASSLRAGHGYTF
cdr3_nt: TGTGCCAGCAGTTTGAGGGCCGGACATGGCTACACCTTC
d_call: -
j_call: TRBJ1-2
v_call: TRBV28
clone_size: -

cdr3_aa: CASSTWTGGNEKLFF
cdr3_nt: TGTGCCAGCAGCACCTGGACAGGGGGGAATGAAAAACTGTTTTTT
d_call: TRBD1
j_call: TRBJ1-4
v_call: TRBV5-6
clone_size: -

cdr3_aa: CAITGSTDTQYF
cdr3_nt: TGTGCCATCACGGGTAGCACAGATACGCAGTATTTT
d_call: -
j_call: TRBJ2-3
v_call: TRBV10-3
clone_size: -

cdr3_aa: CAISEGGGTAYEQYF
cdr3_nt: TGTGCCATCAGTGAGGGAGGCGGAACAGCCTACGAGCAGTACTTC
d_call: -
j_call: TRBJ2-7
v_call: TRBV10-3
clone_size: -

cdr3_aa: CASSVTGGAYEQYF
cdr3_nt: TGTGCCAGTAGTGTCACAGGGGGCGCGTACGAGCAGTACTTC
d_call: TRBD1
j_call: TRBJ2-7
v_call: TRBV19
clone_size: -

cdr3_aa: CASSIAGQGRGGFF
cdr3_nt: TGTGCCAGTAGTATCGCAGGACAGGGGAGAGGGGGTTTCTTT
d_call: TRBD1
j_call: TRBJ1-1
v_call: TRBV19
clone_size: -

cdr3_aa: CASSPSLAGESSYNEQFF
cdr3_nt: TGTGCCAGCAGCCCTAGTCTAGCGGGCGAGAGCTCCTACAATGAGCAGTTCTTC
d_call: TRBD2
j_call: TRBJ2-1
v_call: TRBV11-1
clone_size: once

cdr3_aa: CASSSSLVRSGNTIYF
cdr3_nt: TGTGCCAGCAGCTCCTCACTTGTCCGCTCTGGAAACACCATATATTTT
d_call: -
j_call: TRBJ1-3
v_call: TRBV6-6
clone_size: -

cdr3_aa: CASSRRRGLSYEQYF
cdr3_nt: TGTGCCAGCAGTAGGCGCAGGGGGCTTTCCTACGAGCAGTACTTC
d_call: TRBD1
j_call: TRBJ2-7
v_call: TRBV25-1
clone_size: -

cdr3_aa: CASSHSGGSSYEQYF
cdr3_nt: TGCGCCAGCAGTCATTCAGGCGGGAGCTCCTACGAGCAGTACTTC
d_call: TRBD2
j_call: TRBJ2-7
v_call: TRBV23-1
clone_size: -

cdr3_aa: CSVVSSTSAHNEQFF
cdr3_nt: TGCAGCGTTGTGTCGTCGACTAGCGCTCACAATGAGCAGTTCTTC
d_call: TRBD2
j_call: TRBJ2-1
v_call: TRBV29-1
clone_size: -

cdr3_aa: CASSETGGGYEQYF
cdr3_nt: TGTGCCAGCAGTGAGACAGGGGGCGGGTACGAGCAGTACTTC
d_call: TRBD1
j_call: TRBJ2-7
v_call: TRBV2
clone_size: -

cdr3_aa: CASSPLGSDTQYF
cdr3_nt: TGTGCCAGCAGCCCACTCGGGTCAGATACGCAGTATTTT
d_call: -
j_call: TRBJ2-3
v_call: TRBV9
clone_size: -

cdr3_aa: CASSFGGANVLTF
cdr3_nt: TGTGCCAGCAGCTTTGGCGGGGCCAACGTCCTGACTTTC
d_call: -
j_call: TRBJ2-6
v_call: TRBV7-6
clone_size: -

cdr3_aa: CASSQEAPDRVLLYEQYF
cdr3_nt: TGCGCCAGCAGCCAAGAAGCCCCGGACAGGGTCCTCCTCTACGAGCAGTACTTC
d_call: TRBD1
j_call: TRBJ2-7
v_call: TRBV4-1
clone_size: -

cdr3_aa: CASSYRGATQYF
cdr3_nt: TGTGCCAGCAGCTACAGGGGGGCGACCCAGTACTTC
d_call: TRBD1
j_call: TRBJ2-5
v_call: TRBV7-2
clone_size: -

cdr3_aa: CASSPPVQGGTDTQYF
cdr3_nt: TGTGCCAGCTCACCGCCGGTCCAAGGGGGCACAGATACGCAGTATTTT
d_call: -
j_call: TRBJ2-3
v_call: TRBV18
clone_size: -

cdr3_aa: CASSSNAQTKLFF
cdr3_nt: TGTGCCAGCAGCTCAAATGCACAGACAAAACTGTTTTTT
d_call: -
j_call: TRBJ1-4
v_call: TRBV7-2
clone_size: -

cdr3_aa: CASRRQGEVTQYF
cdr3_nt: TGTGCCAGCCGGAGACAGGGGGAGGTGACCCAGTACTTC
d_call: TRBD1
j_call: TRBJ2-5
v_call: TRBV6-1
clone_size: -

cdr3_aa: CASKGTGADSYEQYF
cdr3_nt: TGTGCCAGCAAGGGGACAGGGGCGGACTCCTACGAGCAGTACTTC
d_call: TRBD1
j_call: TRBJ2-7
v_call: TRBV27
clone_size: -

cdr3_aa: CASSQDLSIQYF
cdr3_nt: TGCGCCAGCAGCCAAGATCTGAGCATTCAGTACTTC
d_call: -
j_call: TRBJ2-4
v_call: TRBV4-3
clone_size: -

cdr3_aa: CAGSITPTYNEQFF
cdr3_nt: TGTGCCGGTAGCATCACACCCACCTACAATGAGCAGTTCTTC
d_call: -
j_call: TRBJ2-1
v_call: TRBV7-9
clone_size: -

cdr3_aa: CASSREINLSEQFF
cdr3_nt: TGTGCCAGCAGCCGCGAAATCAACTTAAGTGAGCAGTTCTTC
d_call: -
j_call: TRBJ2-1
v_call: TRBV5-4
clone_size: -

cdr3_aa: CASSRQGLNQPQHF
cdr3_nt: TGTGCCAGCAGTCGACAGGGTCTCAATCAGCCCCAGCATTTT
d_call: TRBD1
j_call: TRBJ1-5
v_call: TRBV27
clone_size: -

cdr3_aa: CASSLVGTGELFF
cdr3_nt: TGCGCCAGCAGCTTGGTCGGCACCGGGGAGCTGTTTTTT
d_call: -
j_call: TRBJ2-2
v_call: TRBV5-1
clone_size: -

cdr3_aa: CASSLRGEQYF
cdr3_nt: TGTGCCAGCAGCTTACGGGGAGAGCAGTACTTC
d_call: -
j_call: TRBJ2-7
v_call: TRBV7-9
clone_size: -

cdr3_aa: CASSPLGGRNEQFF
cdr3_nt: TGTGCCAGCAGTCCCCTGGGGGGTCGAAATGAGCAGTTCTTC
d_call: -
j_call: TRBJ2-1
v_call: TRBV9
clone_size: -

cdr3_aa: CASREQATDTQYF
cdr3_nt: TGTGCCAGCAGGGAACAGGCTACAGATACGCAGTATTTT
d_call: -
j_call: TRBJ2-3
v_call: TRBV28
clone_size: -

cdr3_aa: CASSLRQGTDTQYF
cdr3_nt: TGTGCCAGCAGCTTAAGACAGGGCACAGATACGCAGTATTTT
d_call: -
j_call: TRBJ2-3
v_call: TRBV11-3
clone_size: -

cdr3_aa: CASSLGGLAGGSYEQYF
cdr3_nt: TGCGCCAGCAGCTTGGGGGGACTAGCGGGAGGGTCCTACGAGCAGTACTTC
d_call: TRBD2
j_call: TRBJ2-7
v_call: TRBV5-1
clone_size: -

cdr3_aa: CASRGTGATDQYF
cdr3_nt: TGTGCCAGCAGAGGGACAGGGGCAACGGACCAGTACTTC
d_call: TRBD1
j_call: TRBJ2-5
v_call: TRBV28
clone_size: -

cdr3_aa: CASSPPLAGELFF
cdr3_nt: TGCGCCAGCAGCCCACCTTTAGCCGGGGAGCTGTTTTTT
d_call: -
j_call: TRBJ2-2
v_call: TRBV5-1
clone_size: -

cdr3_aa: CASSPRGGLGETQYF
cdr3_nt: TGTGCCAGCAGCCCTCGTGGGGGGTTAGGAGAGACCCAGTACTTC
d_call: -
j_call: TRBJ2-5
v_call: TRBV7-7
clone_size: -

cdr3_aa: CASSEGAGAGANVLTF
cdr3_nt: TGTGCCAGCAGCGAGGGAGCAGGGGCTGGGGCCAACGTCCTGACTTTC
d_call: -
j_call: TRBJ2-6
v_call: TRBV9
clone_size: -

cdr3_aa: CASSEGPTSYEQYF
cdr3_nt: TGCGCCAGCAGTGAGGGGCCGACCTCCTACGAGCAGTACTTC
d_call: -
j_call: TRBJ2-7
v_call: TRBV10-1
clone_size: -

cdr3_aa: CASSQSGLGRTDTQYF
cdr3_nt: TGTGCCAGCAGCCAATCCGGACTAGGTCGCACAGATACGCAGTATTTT
d_call: TRBD2
j_call: TRBJ2-3
v_call: TRBV7-3
clone_size: -

cdr3_aa: CASSFLFGPGGGEETQYF
cdr3_nt: TGTGCCAGCAGCTTCCTATTCGGACCGGGAGGGGGAGAAGAGACCCAGTACTTC
d_call: TRBD2
j_call: TRBJ2-5
v_call: TRBV5-8
clone_size: -

cdr3_aa: CASSVTGLKETQYF
cdr3_nt: TGTGCCAGCAGTGTAACAGGTCTGAAAGAGACCCAGTACTTC
d_call: -
j_call: TRBJ2-5
v_call: TRBV25-1
clone_size: -

cdr3_aa: CASSRYLGELFF
cdr3_nt: TGTGCCAGCAGCCGGTACCTAGGGGAGCTGTTTTTT
d_call: -
j_call: TRBJ2-2
v_call: TRBV7-3
clone_size: -

cdr3_aa: CASSLGQPDTQYF
cdr3_nt: TGTGCCAGCAGCCTTGGACAGCCAGATACGCAGTATTTT
d_call: -
j_call: TRBJ2-3
v_call: TRBV9
clone_size: -

cdr3_aa: CASRGGTGEGYNEQFF
cdr3_nt: TGTGCCAGCAGGGGGGGGACGGGAGAGGGCTACAATGAGCAGTTCTTC
d_call: TRBD2
j_call: TRBJ2-1
v_call: TRBV28
clone_size: -

cdr3_aa: CASSHRDRDYEQYF
cdr3_nt: TGCGCCAGCAGTCACCGGGACAGGGACTACGAGCAGTACTTC
d_call: TRBD1
j_call: TRBJ2-7
v_call: TRBV23-1
clone_size: -

cdr3_aa: CASSPPGTVDNEKLFF
cdr3_nt: TGTGCCAGCTCACCGCCCGGTACGGTTGATAATGAAAAACTGTTTTTT
d_call: -
j_call: TRBJ1-4
v_call: TRBV18
clone_size: -

cdr3_aa: CASSIYTGERGYTF
cdr3_nt: TGTGCCAGTAGTATATACACAGGGGAACGTGGCTACACCTTC
d_call: TRBD1
j_call: TRBJ1-2
v_call: TRBV19
clone_size: -

cdr3_aa: CSDLAGVKLTYEQYF
cdr3_nt: TGCAGCGACCTAGCGGGAGTTAAACTTACCTACGAGCAGTACTTC
d_call: TRBD2
j_call: TRBJ2-7
v_call: TRBV29-1
clone_size: -

cdr3_aa: CASSQTRGSSTGELFF
cdr3_nt: TGTGCCAGCAGCCAGACCAGGGGTAGTTCAACCGGGGAGCTGTTTTTT
d_call: -
j_call: TRBJ2-2
v_call: TRBV7-3
clone_size: -

cdr3_aa: CASSEYPTRDYEQYF
cdr3_nt: TGTGCCAGCAGTGAATACCCCACGAGGGACTACGAGCAGTACTTC
d_call: -
j_call: TRBJ2-7
v_call: TRBV6-1
clone_size: -

cdr3_aa: CASSLDRGRETQYF
cdr3_nt: TGTGCCAGCAGCTTAGATAGGGGTAGAGAGACCCAGTACTTC
d_call: -
j_call: TRBJ2-5
v_call: TRBV7-2
clone_size: -

cdr3_aa: CASSPLIQGNEQFF
cdr3_nt: TGTGCCAGCAGCCCTCTCATACAGGGAAATGAGCAGTTCTTC
d_call: -
j_call: TRBJ2-1
v_call: TRBV7-9
clone_size: -

cdr3_aa: CASSLELAGGYEQYF
cdr3_nt: TGTGCCAGCAGCTTAGAGCTAGCGGGGGGGTACGAGCAGTACTTC
d_call: TRBD2
j_call: TRBJ2-7
v_call: TRBV7-8
clone_size: -

cdr3_aa: CASSRASGRYEQYF
cdr3_nt: TGTGCCAGCTCACGGGCTAGCGGGAGGTACGAGCAGTACTTC
d_call: TRBD2
j_call: TRBJ2-7
v_call: TRBV18
clone_size: -

cdr3_aa: CASTASQLETQYF
cdr3_nt: TGTGCCAGCACCGCCTCGCAGTTGGAGACCCAGTACTTC
d_call: -
j_call: TRBJ2-5
v_call: TRBV2
clone_size: -

cdr3_aa: CASSLVTGTSGMETQYF
cdr3_nt: TGCGCCAGCAGCTTGGTGACTGGGACTAGCGGGATGGAGACCCAGTACTTC
d_call: TRBD2
j_call: TRBJ2-5
v_call: TRBV5-1
clone_size: once

cdr3_aa: CASSPEGRSYEQYF
cdr3_nt: TGTGCCAGCAGCCCAGAGGGAAGGAGCTACGAGCAGTACTTC
d_call: -
j_call: TRBJ2-7
v_call: TRBV5-4
clone_size: -

cdr3_aa: CASSILGREGHREQFF
cdr3_nt: TGTGCCAGTAGTATTTTGGGGCGGGAGGGCCACCGTGAGCAGTTCTTC
d_call: TRBD2
j_call: TRBJ2-1
v_call: TRBV19
clone_size: -

cdr3_aa: CAWRAPSGSGYEQYF
cdr3_nt: TGTGCCTGGAGAGCACCGAGCGGGAGTGGCTACGAGCAGTACTTC
d_call: TRBD2
j_call: TRBJ2-7
v_call: TRBV30
clone_size: -

cdr3_aa: CASSRSGELFF
cdr3_nt: TGTGCCAGCAGCCGGTCCGGGGAGCTGTTTTTT
d_call: -
j_call: TRBJ2-2
v_call: TRBV6-6
clone_size: -

cdr3_aa: CASSVELVSNEQFF
cdr3_nt: TGTGCCAGCAGCGTAGAGCTAGTGAGCAATGAGCAGTTCTTC
d_call: -
j_call: TRBJ2-1
v_call: TRBV9
clone_size: -